The source of this T cell receptor (beta chain) is a study of CD8 T cells in ankylosing spondylitis. Trimming at V came to 3 bases and at J to 6 bases, leaving 3 bases not matched to a gene. CDR3 size: 15 residues. Germline values: CDR1 SGDLS, CDR2 YYNGEE. In making TCR beta libraries, quantitative 5'-RACE with molecular barcodes was used. TCRdb re-called the 5' RACE reads with MiXCR, one entry per CDR3 protein. The sample comprises 25,000 to 35,000 distinct CDR3 sequences, 5% to 5.5% of which are singletons, and around 1.9% rests with the top ten. As for this clonotype: The target antigen is unknown.

Findings and caveats of the study: According to the report, clones linked to the disease were significantly enriched in matched synovial fluid samples taken from ankylosing spondylitis patients.

The chain recombines TRBV9 with TRBJ1-6, with 10 bases fitting TRBD1. Sequenced input: blood, either unsorted or a sorted T cell fraction (not recorded which). This receptor was taken from a female donor with ankylosing spondylitis or in good health (not recorded which). CDR3 sequence reads: CASSARDRGNSPLHF. CDR3 DNA: TGTGCCAGCAGCGCAAGGGACAGGGGTAATTCACCCCTCCACTTT.